This is a list of T cell receptor beta chains from one sample in a study of naive and memory T cell subsets. TCRdb redid the calling of the UMI-ligation and nested PCR reads with MiXCR, one entry per CDR3 protein. This table holds some 22,000 distinct CDR3 sequences, over 7% found once. The sequenced sample was central memory CD8+ T cells from blood. Receptor source: a human donor in good health. The CDR3 runs from the conserved cysteine through the conserved F or W. The D gene is left open where the match is weak. Expanded clones get a size class; other rows say once, few or many, or leave the size out.

size	J	D	V	CDR3	DNA
few	TRBJ2-7	-	TRBV27	CASSPRLTGSPYEQYF	TGTGCCAGCAGTCCGAGACTAACAGGGTCCCCCTACGAGCAGTACTTC
medium-sized	TRBJ1-1	-	TRBV5-6	CASQYYSGVGEAFF	TGTGCCAGCCAATATTATTCAGGGGTGGGTGAAGCTTTCTTT
few	TRBJ2-7	-	TRBV5-4	CASSLAADPPYEQYF	TGTGCCAGCAGCTTGGCAGCCGATCCCCCCTACGAGCAGTACTTC
many	TRBJ1-5	-	TRBV9	CASSVGTQNQPQHF	TGTGCCAGCAGCGTAGGGACTCAAAACCAGCCCCAGCATTTT
few	TRBJ1-4	TRBD1	TRBV5-1	CASSNPDREADEKLFF	TGCGCCAGCAGCAACCCTGACAGGGAGGCAGATGAAAAACTGTTTTTT
-	TRBJ1-2	-	TRBV7-9	CASSLSVDGYTF	TGTGCCAGCAGCTTATCTGTGGATGGCTACACCTTC
-	TRBJ2-7	-	TRBV6-1	CASSESEGSTYEQYF	TGTGCCAGCAGTGAATCAGAGGGGAGCACCTACGAGCAGTACTTC
-	TRBJ2-1	-	TRBV29-1	CSVYRYNEQFF	TGCAGCGTTTACAGATACAATGAGCAGTTCTTC
many	TRBJ2-5	TRBD1	TRBV24-1	CATSDPRTGKETQYF	TGTGCCACCAGTGATCCAAGGACAGGGAAAGAGACCCAGTACTTC
few	TRBJ1-2	TRBD1	TRBV27	CASSLKGGTGAYYGYTF	TGTGCCAGCAGTTTAAAGGGGGGGACAGGGGCCTACTATGGCTACACCTTC
-	TRBJ2-3	-	TRBV6-4	CASSDSGGGTDTQYF	TGTGCCAGCAGTGACTCCGGGGGCGGCACAGATACGCAGTATTTT
-	TRBJ1-6	-	TRBV6-1	CASSDGPDYNSPLHF	TGTGCCAGCAGTGACGGGCCCGACTATAATTCACCCCTCCACTTT
few	TRBJ2-6	-	TRBV15	CATSDNSGANVLTF	TGTGCCACCAGCGACAACTCTGGGGCCAACGTCCTGACTTTC
few	TRBJ2-7	TRBD1	TRBV5-5	CASSFHRGISYEQYF	TGTGCCAGCAGCTTTCACAGGGGAATCTCCTACGAGCAGTACTTC
many	TRBJ2-1	TRBD1	TRBV7-2	CASSLFNVGQGSYNEQFF	TGTGCCAGCAGCTTATTTAATGTCGGACAGGGATCCTACAATGAGCAGTTCTTC
few	TRBJ2-1	-	TRBV27	CASSSHPPYNEQFF	TGTGCCAGCAGTTCCCACCCCCCCTACAATGAGCAGTTCTTC
-	TRBJ2-1	TRBD2	TRBV12-3/TRBV12-4	CASSLKREGLDEQFF	TGTGCCAGCAGTTTAAAGCGGGAGGGGCTAGATGAGCAGTTCTTC
medium-sized	TRBJ2-7	TRBD2	TRBV14	CASSQEIRSGTSGIYEQYF	TGTGCCAGCAGCCAGGAAATCAGATCCGGGACTAGCGGGATTTACGAGCAGTACTTC
medium-sized	TRBJ2-7	TRBD2	TRBV6-1	CASSEEGGSSYEQYF	TGTGCCAGCAGTGAAGAAGGCGGGAGCTCCTACGAGCAGTACTTC
-	TRBJ2-3	TRBD2	TRBV7-2	CASALLAGVDTQYF	TGTGCCAGCGCACTACTAGCGGGAGTAGATACGCAGTATTTT
-	TRBJ2-1	-	TRBV18	CASSPPLYNEQFF	TGTGCCAGCTCACCACCGTTGTACAATGAGCAGTTCTTC
-	TRBJ2-7	TRBD1	TRBV24-1	CATSDRTGPDEQYF	TGTGCCACCAGTGATCGGACAGGGCCGGACGAGCAGTACTTC
few	TRBJ2-1	-	TRBV6-2/TRBV6-3	CASSYLGQGEVNEQFF	TGTGCCAGCAGTTACCTGGGGCAGGGGGAGGTCAATGAGCAGTTCTTC
-	TRBJ2-7	TRBD1	TRBV6-2/TRBV6-3	CASSHPGQGSYEQYF	TGTGCCAGCAGTCACCCGGGACAGGGGTCCTACGAGCAGTACTTC
few	TRBJ1-1	-	TRBV12-3/TRBV12-4	CASSLAVSTNTEAFF	TGTGCCAGCAGTTTAGCGGTCAGCACGAACACTGAAGCTTTCTTT
medium-sized	TRBJ2-1	-	TRBV28	CASSLGQEQFF	TGTGCCAGCAGTTTAGGGCAGGAGCAGTTCTTC
few	TRBJ2-1	TRBD2	TRBV27	CATSGLAGAKGEFF	TGTGCCACCTCCGGGCTAGCGGGAGCCAAGGGGGAGTTCTTC
once	TRBJ2-2	-	TRBV19	CASSIDPRELFF	TGTGCCAGTAGTATAGATCCAAGGGAGCTGTTTTTT
few	TRBJ2-1	TRBD2	TRBV6-6	CASSSSGEVDEQFF	TGTGCCAGCAGTTCTAGCGGAGAGGTGGATGAGCAGTTCTTC
-	TRBJ1-2	-	TRBV29-1	CSVENEAGGGYTF	TGCAGCGTTGAAAATGAGGCAGGTGGTGGCTACACCTTC